Each of the 27 T cell receptor beta chains below was sequenced from the same sample in a study of blood T cell repertoires in COVID-19. Generated by immunoSEQ multiplex PCR, the TCRdb table keeps only in-frame clones and is missing some. The table lists 250,000 to 300,000 clones, approximately 84% of them singletons. The sequencing input was PBMCs or T cells enriched from blood (not recorded which). The source is a man aged 50 to 59 who had recovered from COVID-19.

This clone appeared a few times. V is TRBV5-1 and J is TRBJ2-7, with D unresolved. Trimming removed 4 bases at V and 4 bases at J, with 21 bases between. There are 16 residues in the CDR3. Germline CDR1 and CDR2: SGHRS and YFSETQ. The CDR3 spells CASSLTFEPTEYEQYF. The CDR3 nucleotides are TGCGCCAGCAGCCTAACATTTGAACCAACGGAGTACGAGCAGTACTTC.

The chain couples TRBV19 to TRBJ1-5, with 8 bases identical to TRBD1. Germline CDR1 and CDR2: LNHDA and SQIVND (reference sequence). V lost 6 bases and J lost 3; bases outside the gene matches: 4. This CDR3 spans 14 amino acids. The CDR3 DNA follows: TGTGCCAGTAGGAGGACAGGGATCAATCAGCCCCAGCATTTT. It codes for CASRRTGINQPQHF.

The chain links TRBV5-1 to TRBJ1-2; TRBD1 aligns across 10 bases. CDR3 length: 15 residues. From germline, CDR1 is SGHRS and CDR2 YFSETQ. V shed 5 bases and J 1 base; nucleotides not matched to a gene: 5. The CDR3 loop is CASREGQGVNYGYTF. The CDR3 DNA reads TGCGCCAGCAGGGAAGGACAGGGGGTTAACTATGGCTACACCTTC.

The chain couples TRBV5-3 to TRBJ2-3; TRBD1 agrees at 8 bases. TRBV5-3 is sorted into the ORF group, with uncertain function. The CDR3 length is 15 residues. Unmatched junction bases numbered 6, after V lost 3 bases and J lost 3 bases. CDR3 amino acids: CARSSPDRATDTQYF. CDR3 nucleotide sequence: TGTGCCAGAAGCTCTCCGGACAGGGCGACAGATACGCAGTATTTT.

This clone has only a few counts. This chain links TRBV6-2 or TRBV6-3 with TRBJ1-5, with TRBD1 matching 8 bases. The CDR3 covers 15 residues. CDR1 and CDR2 from the germline V gene are MNHEY and SVGEGT. With V trimmed by 2 bases and J by 7 bases, 7 bases remained unmatched. CDR3 bases: TGTGCCAGCAGTTACGCGGACAGGGTCGGCCAGCCCCAGCATTTT. It specifies CASSYADRVGQPQHF.

The chain recombines TRBV5-1 with TRBJ1-2; TRBD1 agrees at 10 bases. The CDR3 length is 15 residues. V shed 0 bases and J 5 bases; nucleotides not matched to a gene: 4. Germline CDR1 and CDR2: SGHRS and YFSETQ. In nucleotides, the CDR3 is TGCGCCAGCAGCTTGGTGGGACAGGGGTTGTATGGCTACACCTTC. Protein sequence: CASSLVGQGLYGYTF.

This clone appeared a few times. This chain uses TRBV4-1 with TRBJ2-1, with TRBD2 matching over 14 bases. The germline CDR1 and CDR2 sequences are MGHRA and YSYEKL. V shed 1 base, J shed 7 bases, and the junction held 0 bases outside the gene matches. This CDR3 contains 15 residues. CDR3 sequence: CASSQGLAGGNEQFF. The DNA of the CDR3 is TGCGCCAGCAGCCAAGGACTAGCGGGAGGGAATGAGCAGTTCTTC.

The chain has TRBV5-4 and TRBJ2-7; TRBD1 might be the D (6 bases). CDR3 length: 13 residues. Germline V gene sequence: CDR1 SGHNT, CDR2 YYREEE (reference sequence). V lost 3 bases, J lost 4 bases, and 11 bases lay in between. For the CDR3, the DNA is TGTGCCAGCAGCTCCGGGACAACTTACGAGCAGTACTTC. It yields the protein CASSSGTTYEQYF.

This clone has only one observation. The chain recombines TRBV21-1 with TRBJ1-6; the table assigns TRBD1, which was not confirmed against the DNA. TRBV21-1 is shown as a pseudogene. This CDR3 contains 16 residues. The CDR3 sequence: CAAVHRGPSHNSPLHF. CDR3 bases: TGTGCCGCGGTCCATAGGGGGCCTTCTCATAATTCACCCCTCCACTTT.

The chain links TRBV28 to TRBJ2-3; TRBD1 matches 8 bases. Germline assignment: CDR1 MDHEN and CDR2 SYDVKM. V shed 8 bases, J shed 6 bases, and the junction held 13 bases outside the gene matches. The CDR3 is 15 amino acids. The CDR3 DNA is TGTGCCAGCTCAAGGGTGGACAGGGACGCTGATACGCAGTATTTT. This gives the protein CASSRVDRDADTQYF.

The CDR3 region is CATSEPGDKETQYF. CDR3 DNA: TGTGCCACCAGTGAGCCAGGCGATAAGGAGACCCAGTACTTC. The rearrangement uses TRBV24-1 and TRBJ2-5; D gene ambiguous. V was shortened by 4 bases and J by 5 bases, with 13 bases between the two germline ends. CDR1 and CDR2 (germline): KGHDR, SFDVKD. The CDR3 contains 14 residues.

The V gene is TRBV3-1 (or the pseudogene TRBV3-2), the J gene TRBJ1-1; D is perhaps TRBD1 (6 bases). Trimming pared 3 bases from V and 1 base from J, leaving 9 bases between. The CDR3 extends over 14 amino acids. The germline V gene encodes CDR1 LGHDT and CDR2 YNNKEL (reference sequence). CDR3 bases: TGTGCCAGCAGCCAGGCACAGGGGAACACTGAAGCTTTCTTT. Translated, it gives CASSQAQGNTEAFF.

The rearrangement joins TRBV30 to TRBJ1-4; 8 bases are shared with TRBD1. Trimming took 0 bases from V and 3 from J; bases not matched to a gene: 6. Germline CDR1 GTSNPN, CDR2 SVGIG (reference sequence). The CDR3 runs 16 residues. CDR3 region: CAWSVAGGRSNEKLFF. The CDR3 nucleotides are TGTGCCTGGAGTGTTGCAGGGGGCAGGTCTAATGAAAAACTGTTTTTT. Variable domain in full (rest from reference TRBV30 and TRBJ1-4): SQTIHQWPATLVQPVGSPLSLECTVEGTSNPNLYWYRQAAGRGLQLLFYSVGIGQISSEVPQNLSASRPQDRQFILSSKKLLLSDSGFYLCAWSVAGGRSNEKLFFGSGTQLSVL.

V usage is TRBV19 and J usage is TRBJ1-2; 8 nucleotides align to TRBD1. Per the germline V gene, CDR1 is LNHDA and CDR2 is SQIVND (reference sequence). Trimming removed 3 bases from V and 1 base from J; junction bases left unmatched: 4. The CDR3 sequence is 15 residues long. In DNA, the CDR3 is TGTGCCAGTAGTATTCGGACAGGGAATAACTATGGCTACACCTTC. This encodes CASSIRTGNNYGYTF. Full variable domain (outside the CDR3, taken from reference TRBV19 and TRBJ1-2): DGGITQSPKYLFRKEGQNVTLSCEQNLNHDAMYWYRQDPGQGLRLIYYSQIVNDFQKGDIAEGYSVSREKKESFPLTVTSAQKNPTAFYLCASSIRTGNNYGYTFGSGTRLTVV.

CDR3 nucleotides: TGTGCCATCGGCGGGACGAACACAGATACGCAGTATTTT. Translating gives CAIGGTNTDTQYF. This chain connects TRBV25-1 to TRBJ2-3, with D perhaps TRBD2 (6 bases). CDR1 is MGHDK, CDR2 SYGVNS, per germline. The CDR3 length is 13 residues. Trimming removed 10 bases at V and 2 bases at J, with 13 bases between.

The V gene is TRBV5-1, the J gene TRBJ2-5; possible D gene TRBD2, 6 bases. Trimming left V 3 bases short and J 1 base short, with 19 bases between. The CDR3 has 17 amino acids. Germline V lookup: CDR1 SGHRS, CDR2 YFSETQ. This CDR3 reads CASSWGRRDSTQETQYF. The CDR3 nucleotides are TGCGCCAGCAGCTGGGGTCGACGGGACTCAACCCAAGAGACCCAGTACTTC.

The chain carries TRBV19 and TRBJ1-2; 8 nucleotides line up with TRBD1. The V and J ends lost 3 bases and 5 bases, in that order; junction bases with no gene match: 8. This CDR3 contains 15 residues. Germline V gives CDR1 LNHDA, CDR2 SQIVND (reference sequence). The DNA for the CDR3 is TGTGCCAGTAGTATCGACAGGGGCAGGCCTTATGGCTACACCTTC. Translation: CASSIDRGRPYGYTF. The full variable domain, with the rest looked up from reference TRBV19 and TRBJ1-2, is DGGITQSPKYLFRKEGQNVTLSCEQNLNHDAMYWYRQDPGQGLRLIYYSQIVNDFQKGDIAEGYSVSREKKESFPLTVTSAQKNPTAFYLCASSIDRGRPYGYTFGSGTRLTVV.

The J gene is TRBJ1-4, the V gene TRBV5-6, with 8 bases lining up with TRBD1. Germline V lookup: CDR1 SGHDT, CDR2 YYEEEE. This CDR3 spans 12 amino acids. V shed 9 bases, J shed 5 bases, and the junction held 3 bases outside the gene matches. In DNA form, the CDR3 reads TGTGCCACCTCAGGGGGCAATGAAAAACTGTTTTTT. It codes for CATSGGNEKLFF.

The chain recombines TRBV5-5 with TRBJ1-2; D not certain. The CDR3 extends over 16 amino acids. The germline V gene encodes CDR1 SGHKS and CDR2 YYEKEE (reference sequence). V was clipped by 5 bases and J by 1 base, with 18 bases between them. The CDR3 loop is CASSLSQVGGNYGYTF. The CDR3 nucleotides read TGTGCCAGCAGTCTTAGTCAGGTTGGAGGTAACTATGGCTACACCTTC.

The chain uses TRBV9 and TRBJ2-2; TRBD2 is a possible D gene (6 bases). Trimming cost V 7 bases and J 2 bases, with 12 bases left between them. Germline V lookup: CDR1 SGDLS, CDR2 YYNGEE. The CDR3 sequence is 14 residues long. The CDR3: CASSGTFNTGELFF. The CDR3 DNA reads as TGTGCCAGCTCCGGGACTTTCAACACCGGGGAGCTGTTTTTT.

The chain has TRBV7-3 and TRBJ1-2, with D maybe TRBD1 (5 bases). Trimming took off 2 bases at V and 3 bases at J, with 13 bases between the two ends. Germline V gene sequence: CDR1 SGHTA, CDR2 FQGTGA. The CDR3 has 15 amino acids. For the CDR3, the DNA is TGTGCCAGCAGCTTAGATGGACATTCAGACTATGGCTACACCTTC. Its protein product is CASSLDGHSDYGYTF.

The chain uses TRBV11-3 and TRBJ2-2; D perhaps matches TRBD2 (6 bases). V was shortened by 5 bases and J by 0 bases, with 13 bases between the two germline ends. Germline lookup yields CDR1 SGHNT and CDR2 YENEEA. The CDR3 covers 16 residues. The CDR3 sequence: CASSASLAANTGELFF. DNA of the CDR3: TGTGCCAGCAGCGCTTCACTAGCTGCGAACACCGGGGAGCTGTTTTTT.

This rearrangement joins TRBV11-1 to TRBJ1-5; D might be TRBD1 (5 bases). With 6 bases removed from V and 2 bases from J, the gap between germline ends came to 11 bases. The CDR3 loop spans 14 amino acids. Looked up from germline, CDR1 is SGHAT and CDR2 is FQDESV (reference sequence). DNA for the CDR3: TGTGCCAGCAGTCTCGGAGGGGGCAATCAGCCCCAGCATTTT. It specifies CASSLGGGNQPQHF.

This clone showed up just once. The CDR3 nucleotides are TGTGCCAGCAGCCCGAGGACTAGCGGCACAGATACGCAGTATTTT. Protein sequence: CASSPRTSGTDTQYF. The rearrangement joins TRBV7-3 to TRBJ2-3; TRBD2 matches at 9 bases. CDR3 size: 15 residues. With 5 bases clipped from V and 1 base from J, the junction kept 4 bases outside the gene matches. Germline CDR1 SGHTA, CDR2 FQGTGA.

The chain joins TRBV5-1 to TRBJ2-7; unclear D gene. This CDR3 spans 14 amino acids. The ends were cut back, 2 bases at V and 3 bases at J, with 12 bases in the middle. Germline V gene lookup returns CDR1 SGHRS and CDR2 YFSETQ. The CDR3 loop reads CASSFKVRGYEQYF. In DNA, the CDR3 is TGCGCCAGCAGCTTTAAAGTCCGAGGCTACGAGCAGTACTTC.

The chain recombines TRBV5-1 with TRBJ2-7; possibly TRBD2 for D (6 bases). The CDR3 contains 14 residues. V was clipped by 5 bases and J by 1 base, with 13 bases between them. The V gene's germline CDR1 is SGHRS and CDR2 YFSETQ. DNA for the CDR3: TGCGCCAGCAGGGAGGGACTGACTTCCTACGAGCAGTACTTC. Its translation is CASREGLTSYEQYF.

This chain links TRBV7-8 with TRBJ1-5, with 7 bases aligning to TRBD1. The V gene end was trimmed by 0 bases and the J gene end by 6 bases; junction bases not matched to a gene: 8. Germline V gene data show CDR1 as SGHVS and CDR2 as FQNEAQ. This CDR3 contains 16 residues. The DNA of the CDR3 is TGTGCCAGCAGCTTAGCAGTACGGACAGGCAGTCAGCCCCAGCATTTT. This encodes CASSLAVRTGSQPQHF.